Listed here are 7 T cell receptor beta chains from one sample, sequenced in a study of beta chain features in type 1 diabetes. Expressed TCRB transcripts were sequenced because the isolated RNA had all been reverse transcribed beforehand. Libraries were prepared by immunoSEQ multiplex PCR; TCRdb keeps only in-frame clonotypes and omits some of them. The repertoire consists of roughly 40,000 clones, with about 52% occurring once and the leading ten covering 0.65% to 0.9%. Specimen: central memory CD4+ T cells from blood. These receptors were obtained from a woman aged 18-35 years in good health.

This chain joins TRBV6-1 and TRBJ2-3; 9 positions agree with TRBD2. The CDR3 totals 14 residues. The V gene end was trimmed by 7 bases and the J gene end by 1 base; junction bases not matched to a gene: 3. Germline V gives CDR1 MNHNS, CDR2 SASEGT. CDR3 sequence: CASTSSGGTDTQYF. The CDR3 DNA reads as TGTGCCAGCACCTCTAGCGGGGGCACAGATACGCAGTATTTT.

The chain couples TRBV10-1 to TRBJ2-2; 8 positions agree with TRBD1. Trimming took 6 bases from V and 7 from J; bases not matched to a gene: 16. The V gene's germline CDR1 is WNHNN and CDR2 SYGVQD (reference sequence). CDR3 size: 17 residues. CDR3 in DNA: TGCGCCAGCAGCAATCCTCTTATCGGACAGGGCCTCGGGGAGCTGTTTTTT. Translating gives CASSNPLIGQGLGELFF.

This chain uses TRBV5-6 with TRBJ2-5; weak D call: TRBD2 (7 bases). Trimming took 2 bases from V and 2 from J, leaving 10 bases between them. The CDR3 is 14 residues long. The germline CDR1 and CDR2 sequences are SGHDT and YYEEEE. CDR3 in DNA: TGTGCCAGCAGCTTAGGGGGGGGTCAAGAGACCCAGTACTTC. It encodes CASSLGGGQETQYF.

This chain links TRBV7-9 with TRBJ1-1; 12 bases are a match to TRBD1. V shed 1 base, J shed 1 base, and the junction held 4 bases outside the gene matches. Germline values: CDR1 SEHNR, CDR2 FQNEAQ (reference sequence). The CDR3 has 17 amino acids. The DNA of the CDR3 is TGTGCCAGCAGCTTAGAGGGGGGACAGGGGGCGAACACTGAAGCTTTCTTT. Translated, it gives CASSLEGGQGANTEAFF.

A single count supports this clone. The CDR3 coding sequence is TGTGCCAGCAGCTTGAACGTCAGAAACTACGAGCAGTACTTC. The encoded protein is CASSLNVRNYEQYF. This sequence joins TRBV5-5 and TRBJ2-7, with no clear D. Trimming cost V 1 base and J 3 bases, with 11 bases left between them. Germline V gives CDR1 SGHKS, CDR2 YYEKEE (reference sequence). CDR3 length: 14 residues.

The chain uses TRBV11-2 and TRBJ1-2, with 10 bases fitting TRBD1. The V gene end was trimmed by 3 bases and the J gene end by 7 bases; junction bases not matched to a gene: 8. The CDR3 sequence is 15 residues long. CDR1 and CDR2 (germline): SGHAT, FQNNGV. The CDR3 coding sequence is TGTGCCAGCAGCTTGATGGGACAGGGGACGGGTGGCTACACCTTC. Encoded protein: CASSLMGQGTGGYTF.

The CDR3 nucleotides read TGTGCCAGCTCACTAGCGAAGTTGGCCTACGAGCAGTACTTC. Protein product: CASSLAKLAYEQYF. V is TRBV28 and J is TRBJ2-7; 7 nucleotides align to TRBD2. V was clipped by 8 bases and J by 2 bases; unmatched bases: 9. The CDR3 is 14 residues long. Per the germline V gene, CDR1 is MDHEN and CDR2 is SYDVKM.